Each of the 10 T cell receptor beta chains below was sequenced from the same sample in a study of blood T cell repertoires in COVID-19. Sequenced by immunoSEQ multiplex PCR; TCRdb stores in-frame clones only, minus some. The table lists approximately 84,000 clones, just under 80% of them singletons, with 15% to 20% in the top ten. Sequencing was performed on peripheral blood. All receptors come from a human donor in a cohort sampled during active COVID-19.

By sample share, this clone is medium-sized. V usage is TRBV7-6 and J usage is TRBJ2-7, with 15 bases fitting TRBD2. In germline, CDR1 is SGHVS, CDR2 FNYEAQ. J gave up 6 bases and V 4 bases, and 7 bases lay outside the gene matches. CDR3 size: 16 residues. CDR3 sequence reads: CASSWGLAGGRLEQYF. The CDR3 DNA sequence: TGTGCCAGCAGCTGGGGACTAGCGGGAGGTCGTCTCGAGCAGTACTTC.

Here the CDR3 reads CATRRTGPTSNQPQHF. CDR3 in DNA: TGTGCCACAAGAAGGACAGGCCCTACTAGCAATCAGCCCCAGCATTTT. The gene calls are TRBV27 and TRBJ1-5, with 7 bases aligning to TRBD1. Germline V lookup: CDR1 MNHEY, CDR2 SMNVEV (reference sequence). The CDR3 covers 16 residues. Germline trimming cut 10 bases from V and 0 bases from J; bases unmatched to any gene: 12.

This chain uses TRBV24-1 with TRBJ1-1, with D tentatively TRBD1 (5 bases). The CDR3 is 14 amino acids. The germline CDR1 and CDR2 sequences are KGHDR and SFDVKD. V lost 8 bases and J 0 bases, leaving 12 bases between the germline ends. The CDR3 sequence is CATITTDMNTEAFF. The CDR3 DNA reads as TGTGCCACCATAACGACAGACATGAACACTGAAGCTTTCTTT.

The rearrangement uses TRBV9 and TRBJ2-2; 7 bases agree with TRBD2. Trimming took 4 bases from V and 4 from J; bases not matched to a gene: 10. The CDR3 has 16 residues. CDR1 and CDR2 (germline): SGDLS, YYNGEE. The CDR3 bases are TGTGCCAGCAGCATCCGGGGGGTCTTTGGCACCGGGGAGCTGTTTTTT. This sequence encodes CASSIRGVFGTGELFF.

The genes are TRBV27 and TRBJ1-6, with a tentative D call TRBD1 (6 bases). This CDR3 has 14 residues. V gave up 5 bases and J gave up 7 bases, with 12 bases separating them. The germline V gene has CDR1 MNHEY and CDR2 SMNVEV (reference sequence). CDR3 region: CASSLQGVNSPLHF. CDR3 DNA: TGTGCCAGCAGTCTACAGGGAGTCAATTCACCCCTCCACTTT.

A few counts support this clone. The chain joins TRBV6-2 or TRBV6-3 to TRBJ1-5; D ambiguous. Germline CDR1 and CDR2: MNHEY and SVGEGT. The CDR3 is 12 residues long. The V end was cut by 2 bases, the J end by 11 bases, with 10 bases between. In nucleotides, the CDR3 is TGTGCCAGCAGTTACGCCCGGAGGGCCCAGCATTTT. It encodes CASSYARRAQHF.

The V and J genes are TRBV3-1 (or the pseudogene TRBV3-2) and TRBJ1-2; D is unresolved. The germline CDR1 and CDR2 sequences are LGHDT and YNNKEL (reference sequence). Trimming stripped 4 bases from V and 8 bases from J, with 14 bases between. CDR3 length equals 13 residues. This chain's CDR3 is CASSLGPDQGYTF. Here the CDR3 DNA reads TGTGCCAGCAGCCTTGGGCCAGACCAGGGCTACACCTTC.

The V call is TRBV4-1, the J call TRBJ2-2; weak D call: TRBD2 (5 bases). The length of the CDR3 is 15 residues. Trimming pared 3 bases from V and 0 bases from J, leaving 8 bases between. Germline V gene sequence: CDR1 MGHRA, CDR2 YSYEKL. The CDR3, as DNA: TGCGCCAGCAGCCATTACGGGGCGAACACCGGGGAGCTGTTTTTT. It is translated as CASSHYGANTGELFF.

This chain connects TRBV5-1 to TRBJ1-5; D is perhaps TRBD1 (5 bases). The ends were cut back, 1 base at V and 4 bases at J, with 12 bases in the middle. CDR3 length: 15 residues. Germline V lookup: CDR1 SGHRS, CDR2 YFSETQ. The DNA for the CDR3 is TGCGCCAGCAGCTTGAGCGGGGACCCGAATCAGCCCCAGCATTTT. This encodes CASSLSGDPNQPQHF.

This chain links TRBV3-1 (or the pseudogene TRBV3-2) with TRBJ1-5; D gene unclear. There are 16 residues in the CDR3. Germline V gene sequence: CDR1 LGHDT, CDR2 YNNKEL (reference sequence). V was trimmed by 1 base and J by 5 bases, leaving 15 bases between them. The CDR3, as DNA: TGTGCCAGCAGCCAAGGAGGGAGAGGATCGTATCAGCCCCAGCATTTT. It codes for CASSQGGRGSYQPQHF.